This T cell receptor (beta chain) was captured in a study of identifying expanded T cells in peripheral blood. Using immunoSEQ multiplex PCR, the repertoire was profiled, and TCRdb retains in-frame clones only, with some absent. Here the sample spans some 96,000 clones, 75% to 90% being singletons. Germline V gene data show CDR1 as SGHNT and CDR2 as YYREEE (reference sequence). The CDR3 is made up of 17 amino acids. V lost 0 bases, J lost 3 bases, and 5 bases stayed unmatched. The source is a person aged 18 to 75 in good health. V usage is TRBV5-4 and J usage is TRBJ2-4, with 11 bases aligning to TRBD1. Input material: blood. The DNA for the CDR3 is TGTGCCAGCAGCTTGGCCTTGGGACAGGGGGTCAAAAACATTCAGTACTTC. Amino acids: CASSLALGQGVKNIQYF.